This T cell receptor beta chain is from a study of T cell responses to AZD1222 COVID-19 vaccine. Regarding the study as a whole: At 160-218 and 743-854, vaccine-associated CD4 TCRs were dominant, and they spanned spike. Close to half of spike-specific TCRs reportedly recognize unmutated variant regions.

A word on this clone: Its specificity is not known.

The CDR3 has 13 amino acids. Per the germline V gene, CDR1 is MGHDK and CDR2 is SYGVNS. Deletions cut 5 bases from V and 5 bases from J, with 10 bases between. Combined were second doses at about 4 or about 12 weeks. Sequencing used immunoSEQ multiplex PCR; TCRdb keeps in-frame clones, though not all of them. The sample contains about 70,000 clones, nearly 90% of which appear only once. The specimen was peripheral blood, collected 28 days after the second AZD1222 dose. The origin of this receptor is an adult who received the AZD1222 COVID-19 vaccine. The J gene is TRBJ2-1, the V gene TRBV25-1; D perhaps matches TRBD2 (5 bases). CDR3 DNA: TGTGCCAGCAGTCCCGACTACCACAATGAGCAGTTCTTC. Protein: CASSPDYHNEQFF.